The rows below give T cell receptor beta chains drawn from one sample of a study of control samples from healthy donors and cancer patients. The assay was immunoSEQ multiplex PCR, and TCRdb's table has in-frame clones only and misses some. This table has some 150,000 clones, about 93% appearing once. Sequencing was done on a sample of PBMCs. The source is a man in his fifties or sixties with colorectal cancer. Each CDR3 is given with its conserved first and last residue. The order of the fields is V gene, D gene, clone size, CDR3 length, J gene, CDR3 protein, CDR3 DNA. The D gene is left open where the match is weak. Rows give clone size only sometimes, using once, few, many, or a class for an expanded clone.

TRBV6-5	TRBD1	NA	14	TRBJ1-5	CASTPGQGYQPQHF	TGTGCCAGCACCCCGGGACAGGGCTATCAGCCCCAGCATTTT
TRBV7-9	NA	NA	16	TRBJ1-4	CASSPATGSPNEKLFF	TGTGCCAGCAGCCCGGCCACAGGGTCCCCTAATGAAAAACTGTTTTTT
TRBV30	NA	NA	15	TRBJ1-5	CAWSVGGDSNQPQHF	TGTGCCTGGAGTGTAGGGGGGGATAGCAATCAGCCCCAGCATTTT
TRBV6-4	NA	NA	14	TRBJ2-2	CASSDEAGTGELFF	TGTGCCAGCAGTGACGAGGCGGGCACCGGGGAGCTGTTTTTT
TRBV6-5	TRBD2	NA	16	TRBJ2-3	CASSYSASGGPDTQYF	TGTGCCAGCAGTTACTCGGCTAGCGGGGGTCCAGATACGCAGTATTTT
TRBV5-4	NA	NA	14	TRBJ1-6	CASSPDSPGSPLHF	TGTGCCAGCAGCCCCGACAGTCCCGGTTCACCCCTCCACTTT
TRBV28	NA	NA	14	TRBJ2-7	CASSRATSSYEQYF	TGTGCCAGCAGTCGGGCCACGAGCTCCTACGAGCAGTACTTC
TRBV10-3	NA	NA	13	TRBJ1-2	CAITPGANYGYTF	TGTGCCATCACCCCGGGAGCGAACTATGGCTACACCTTC
TRBV24-1	NA	NA	14	TRBJ2-3	CATSGSFHPDTQYF	TGTGCCACCAGTGGGTCCTTTCATCCAGATACGCAGTATTTT
TRBV6-6	NA	NA	14	TRBJ2-5	CASRLLQYQETQYF	TGTGCCAGCAGGTTACTACAGTACCAAGAGACCCAGTACTTC
TRBV28	NA	NA	15	TRBJ1-6	CASSLSDSAHSPLHF	TGTGCCAGCAGTTTATCGGACAGCGCACATTCACCCCTCCACTTT
TRBV28	NA	NA	15	TRBJ2-1	CASTLERGGYNEQFF	TGTGCCAGCACCCTTGAGAGGGGGGGCTACAATGAGCAGTTCTTC
TRBV30	NA	NA	14	TRBJ2-7	CAWSPLANRYEQYF	TGTGCCTGGAGCCCTCTAGCTAACCGCTACGAGCAGTACTTC
TRBV7-9	NA	NA	19	TRBJ1-2	CASSLFPNRRAGENYGYTF	TGTGCCAGCAGCTTATTCCCGAATCGCCGGGCAGGGGAAAACTATGGCTACACCTTC
TRBV5-5	NA	NA	13	TRBJ1-1	CASSVTANTEAFF	TGTGCCAGCAGCGTTACAGCGAACACTGAAGCTTTCTTT
TRBV30	NA	NA	14	TRBJ1-1	CAWSPGLAGTEAFF	TGTGCCTGGAGTCCAGGCCTGGCGGGCACTGAAGCTTTCTTT
TRBV19	TRBD1	NA	15	TRBJ1-2	CASRPPGQGVVGYTF	TGTGCCAGTAGGCCACCGGGACAGGGGGTCGTAGGCTACACCTTC
TRBV7-2	NA	NA	15	TRBJ1-4	CASSLGEVQSVKLFF	TGTGCCAGCAGCTTAGGGGAGGTACAGTCGGTGAAACTGTTTTTT
TRBV5-8	NA	NA	18	TRBJ1-1	CASSLDRGGAGRTSEAFF	TGTGCCAGCAGCTTGGATCGGGGGGGGGCCGGGAGAACATCTGAAGCTTTCTTT
TRBV19	TRBD1	NA	12	TRBJ2-1	CASSHRTGEQFF	TGTGCCAGTAGTCACAGGACAGGGGAGCAGTTCTTC
TRBV5-8	NA	once	17	TRBJ1-3	CASSSIARGASGNTIYF	TGTGCCAGCAGCTCAATAGCCAGGGGTGCCTCTGGAAACACCATATATTTT
TRBV30	NA	NA	13	TRBJ2-7	CAWSGTVPYEQYF	TGTGCCTGGTCTGGGACGGTACCCTACGAGCAGTACTTC
TRBV7-9	NA	NA	17	TRBJ2-1	CASSLGQGPVGYNEQFF	TGTGCCAGCAGCTTAGGGCAGGGTCCAGTGGGCTACAATGAGCAGTTCTTC
TRBV18	NA	NA	13	TRBJ2-7	CASSPPQGNEQYF	TGTGCCAGCTCACCACCCCAGGGGAACGAGCAGTACTTC
TRBV6-6	NA	NA	16	TRBJ1-3	CASRTKTRGQRNTIYF	TGTGCCAGCAGAACTAAGACCCGGGGGCAAAGAAACACCATATATTTT
TRBV19	NA	NA	13	TRBJ1-1	CASSIPGGTEAFF	TGTGCCAGTAGTATTCCGGGGGGCACTGAAGCTTTCTTT
TRBV12-3/TRBV12-4	NA	NA	13	TRBJ1-2	CASSLIGRRGYTF	TGTGCCAGCAGTTTAATTGGGCGGCGGGGCTACACCTTC
TRBV7-9	NA	NA	11	TRBJ1-1	CASSPQTGAFF	TGTGCCAGCAGCCCCCAGACAGGAGCTTTCTTT
TRBV6-6	NA	once	11	TRBJ1-1	CASSRLTEAFF	TGTGCCAGCAGTCGTTTAACTGAAGCTTTCTTT
TRBV6-6	NA	NA	11	TRBJ1-2	CASSPTGGYTF	TGTGCCAGCAGCCCGACTGGTGGCTACACCTTC
TRBV6-5	NA	NA	15	TRBJ2-1	CASSYTGELSDEQFF	TGTGCCAGCAGTTACACGGGCGAGCTCTCCGATGAGCAGTTCTTC
TRBV2	NA	NA	13	TRBJ1-2	CASSEVRTDGYTF	TGTGCCAGCAGTGAAGTAAGGACAGATGGCTACACCTTC
TRBV27	NA	NA	13	TRBJ2-5	CASRPDWAETQYF	TGTGCCAGCAGGCCGGATTGGGCAGAGACCCAGTACTTC
TRBV5-1	TRBD1	NA	16	TRBJ1-5	CASSPGTGVGNQPQHF	TGCGCCAGCAGCCCCGGGACAGGGGTTGGCAATCAGCCCCAGCATTTT
TRBV7-2	NA	NA	13	TRBJ1-1	CASSLQGKTEAFF	TGTGCCAGCAGCTTACAGGGAAAAACTGAAGCTTTCTTT
TRBV7-2	NA	NA	17	TRBJ2-1	CASSPTGPGLNYNEQFF	TGTGCCAGCAGCCCAACGGGTCCCGGACTGAATTACAATGAGCAGTTCTTC
TRBV18	NA	NA	13	TRBJ1-1	CASSADVNTEAFF	TGTGCCAGCTCAGCAGACGTGAACACTGAAGCTTTCTTT
TRBV19	NA	once	14	TRBJ1-2	CASSERIENYGYTF	TGTGCCAGTAGTGAGCGGATCGAGAACTATGGCTACACCTTC
TRBV27	NA	NA	15	TRBJ1-4	CASSSPGTGGEKLFF	TGTGCCAGCAGTTCCCCGGGGACCGGGGGAGAAAAACTGTTTTTT
TRBV2	NA	NA	13	TRBJ1-4	CASSAGQNEKLFF	TGTGCCAGCAGTGCTGGCCAGAATGAAAAACTGTTTTTT
TRBV6-2/TRBV6-3	NA	NA	15	TRBJ1-4	CASSPGTSVNEKLFF	TGTGCCAGCAGTCCGGGGACTTCGGTTAATGAAAAACTGTTTTTT
TRBV4-3	NA	NA	13	TRBJ2-1	CASSLVRGGEQFF	TGCGCCAGCAGCCTCGTTCGGGGTGGTGAGCAGTTCTTC
TRBV6-1	NA	NA	16	TRBJ1-4	CASSEAGGRGNEKLFF	TGTGCCAGCAGTGAAGCGGGGGGTAGGGGGAATGAAAAACTGTTTTTT
TRBV19	NA	once	14	TRBJ1-2	CASRLSRDVYGYTF	TGTGCCAGTCGCCTCTCCCGGGACGTATATGGCTACACCTTC
TRBV19	TRBD2	NA	13	TRBJ2-7	CASSGTSGYEQYF	TGTGCCAGTAGTGGGACTAGCGGCTACGAGCAGTACTTC
TRBV30	NA	NA	12	TRBJ1-5	CAWSEGDQPQHF	TGTGCCTGGAGTGAGGGGGATCAGCCCCAGCATTTT